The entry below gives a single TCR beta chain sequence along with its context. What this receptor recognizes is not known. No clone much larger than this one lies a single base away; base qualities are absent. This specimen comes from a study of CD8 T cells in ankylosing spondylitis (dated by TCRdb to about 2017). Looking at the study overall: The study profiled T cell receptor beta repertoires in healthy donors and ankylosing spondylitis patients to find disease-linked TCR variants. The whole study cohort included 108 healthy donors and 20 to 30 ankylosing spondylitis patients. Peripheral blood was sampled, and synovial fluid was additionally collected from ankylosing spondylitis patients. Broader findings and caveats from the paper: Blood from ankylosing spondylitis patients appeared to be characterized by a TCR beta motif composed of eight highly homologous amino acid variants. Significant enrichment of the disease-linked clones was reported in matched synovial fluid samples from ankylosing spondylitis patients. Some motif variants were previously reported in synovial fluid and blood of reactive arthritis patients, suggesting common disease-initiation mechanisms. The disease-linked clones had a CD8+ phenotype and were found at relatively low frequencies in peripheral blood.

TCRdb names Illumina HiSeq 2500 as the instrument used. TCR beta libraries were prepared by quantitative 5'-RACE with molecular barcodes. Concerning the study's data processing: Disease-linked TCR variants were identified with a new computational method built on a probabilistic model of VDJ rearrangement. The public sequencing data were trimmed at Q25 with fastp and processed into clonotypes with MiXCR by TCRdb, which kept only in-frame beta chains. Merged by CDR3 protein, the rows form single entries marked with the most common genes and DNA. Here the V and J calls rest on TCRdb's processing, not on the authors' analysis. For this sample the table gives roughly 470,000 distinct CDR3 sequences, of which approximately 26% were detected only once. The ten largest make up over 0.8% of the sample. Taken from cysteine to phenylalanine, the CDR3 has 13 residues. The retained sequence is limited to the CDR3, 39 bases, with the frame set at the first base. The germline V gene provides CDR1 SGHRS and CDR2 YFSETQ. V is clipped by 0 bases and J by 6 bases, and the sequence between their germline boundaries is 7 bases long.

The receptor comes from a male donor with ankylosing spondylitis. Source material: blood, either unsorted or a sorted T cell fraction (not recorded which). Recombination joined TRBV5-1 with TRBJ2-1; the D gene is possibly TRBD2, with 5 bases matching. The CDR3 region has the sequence CASSLGTPNEQFF. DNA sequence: TGCGCCAGCAGCTTGGGGACTCCCAATGAGCAGTTCTTC.